This is a list of T cell receptor beta chains from one sample in a study of post-analysis software for immune sequencing data. TCRdb reprocessed the PCR reads via MiXCR and lists one record per CDR3 protein. This table has approximately 770,000 distinct CDR3 sequences, roughly 50% appearing once. Sequencing input: blood. The source of these receptors is a girl aged 5 to 17 with multiple sclerosis. The CDR3 runs from the conserved cysteine through the conserved F or W. The order of the fields is CDR3 protein, CDR3 DNA, V gene, D gene, J gene, clone size. The D gene is left open where the match is weak. The listing skips clone size in some rows; elsewhere it reads once, few, many or a size class.

CDR3 protein: CASSLYPMETQYF
CDR3 DNA: TGCGCCAGCAGCTTGTACCCCATGGAGACCCAGTACTTC
V gene: TRBV5-1
D gene: -
J gene: TRBJ2-5
clone size: -

CDR3 protein: CATSGDSGANVLTF
CDR3 DNA: TGTGCCACCAGTGGGGACTCTGGGGCCAACGTCCTGACTTTC
V gene: TRBV24-1
D gene: -
J gene: TRBJ2-6
clone size: few

CDR3 protein: CASSLGPGLAGSNEQFF
CDR3 DNA: TGCGCCAGCAGCTTGGGCCCCGGGCTAGCGGGTAGCAATGAGCAGTTCTTC
V gene: TRBV5-1
D gene: TRBD2
J gene: TRBJ2-1
clone size: -

CDR3 protein: CSAPELEHTDTQYF
CDR3 DNA: TGCAGTGCACCAGAGCTGGAACACACAGATACGCAGTATTTT
V gene: TRBV20-1
D gene: -
J gene: TRBJ2-3
clone size: -

CDR3 protein: CASSDIRGLDSYEQYF
CDR3 DNA: TGTGCCAGCAGTGACATAAGAGGGCTTGATTCCTACGAGCAGTACTTC
V gene: TRBV6-1
D gene: -
J gene: TRBJ2-7
clone size: once

CDR3 protein: CASNSQAGVGYEQFF
CDR3 DNA: TGTGCCAGTAACAGCCAAGCGGGAGTAGGCTATGAGCAGTTCTTC
V gene: TRBV7-2
D gene: TRBD2
J gene: TRBJ2-1
clone size: few

CDR3 protein: CASSPFNPGLAVDEQFF
CDR3 DNA: TGTGCCAGCAGTCCCTTCAACCCGGGACTAGCGGTCGATGAGCAGTTCTTC
V gene: TRBV12-3/TRBV12-4
D gene: TRBD2
J gene: TRBJ2-1
clone size: -

CDR3 protein: CASGRALRGPLHF
CDR3 DNA: TGTGCCAGCGGCCGGGCCCTTCGGGGACCCCTCCACTTT
V gene: TRBV6-5
D gene: -
J gene: TRBJ1-6
clone size: -

CDR3 protein: CAISDTGLNTEVFF
CDR3 DNA: TGTGCCATCAGTGACACAGGCCTGAACACTGAAGTTTTCTTT
V gene: TRBV10-3
D gene: -
J gene: TRBJ1-1
clone size: -

CDR3 protein: CAIRTDNEQFF
CDR3 DNA: TGTGCCATCCGAACAGACAATGAGCAGTTCTTC
V gene: TRBV10-3
D gene: -
J gene: TRBJ2-1
clone size: -

CDR3 protein: CASSWDREGTGELFF
CDR3 DNA: TGCGCCAGCAGCTGGGACAGGGAAGGCACCGGGGAGCTGTTTTTT
V gene: TRBV5-1
D gene: TRBD1
J gene: TRBJ2-2
clone size: -

CDR3 protein: CASRGGVGNQPQHF
CDR3 DNA: TGTGCCAGTAGGGGGGGGGTGGGCAATCAGCCCCAGCATTTT
V gene: TRBV27
D gene: -
J gene: TRBJ1-5
clone size: -

CDR3 protein: CASSEGAQGSVSYEQYF
CDR3 DNA: TGTGCCAGCAGTGAGGGGGCCCAGGGGAGCGTCTCCTACGAGCAGTACTTC
V gene: TRBV6-4
D gene: -
J gene: TRBJ2-7
clone size: few

CDR3 protein: CASSFGAPSNQPQHF
CDR3 DNA: TGTGCCAGCAGTTTCGGGGCCCCTAGCAATCAGCCCCAGCATTTT
V gene: TRBV12-3/TRBV12-4
D gene: -
J gene: TRBJ1-5
clone size: -

CDR3 protein: CASSLAGPQETQYF
CDR3 DNA: TGTGCCAGCAGCTTGGCGGGGCCACAAGAGACCCAGTACTTC
V gene: TRBV7-9
D gene: -
J gene: TRBJ2-5
clone size: few

CDR3 protein: CASSDTGFTDTQYF
CDR3 DNA: TGTGCCAGCAGCGACACAGGGTTCACAGATACGCAGTATTTT
V gene: TRBV7-9
D gene: -
J gene: TRBJ2-3
clone size: -

CDR3 protein: CASSQEVAGKDTEAFF
CDR3 DNA: TGCGCCAGCAGCCAAGAGGTGGCAGGGAAAGACACTGAAGCTTTCTTT
V gene: TRBV4-1
D gene: -
J gene: TRBJ1-1
clone size: -